These 17 T cell receptor beta chains were all obtained from the same sample, sequenced in a study of blood T cell repertoires in COVID-19. Some clones are missing from TCRdb's copy, which holds only in-frame ones; the method was immunoSEQ multiplex PCR. The table shows fewer than 200,000 clones, with under 85% occurring only once. Input material: PBMCs or T cells enriched from blood (not recorded which). The origin of the receptors is a man aged 50-60 years who had recovered from COVID-19.

This chain joins TRBV27 and TRBJ2-6; TRBD2 might be the D (5 bases). V was trimmed by 5 bases and J by 4 bases, leaving 9 bases between them. The CDR3 totals 14 residues. Germline CDR1 reads MNHEY; CDR2 reads SMNVEV (reference sequence). CDR3 in amino acids: CASSEGVGANVLTF. CDR3 bases: TGTGCCAGCAGTGAGGGTGTGGGGGCCAACGTCCTGACTTTC.

The chain has TRBV7-8 and TRBJ1-2; D call uncertain. This CDR3 has 16 residues. Germline V gene sequence: CDR1 SGHVS, CDR2 FQNEAQ. Trimming left V 0 bases short and J 2 bases short, with 13 bases between. CDR3 loop: CASSLAQTYINYGYTF. Here the CDR3 DNA reads TGTGCCAGCAGCTTAGCTCAGACATACATCAACTATGGCTACACCTTC. The full variable domain, with the rest looked up from reference TRBV7-8 and TRBJ1-2, is GAGVSQSPRYKVAKRGQDVALRCDPISGHVSLFWYQQALGQGPEFLTYFQNEAQLDKSGLPSDRFFAERPEGSVSTLKIQRTQQEDSAVYLCASSLAQTYINYGYTFGSGTRLTVV.

The chain carries TRBV21-1 and TRBJ1-5; the DNA was not compared with TRBD1, the D call given in the table. TRBV21-1 is flagged as a pseudogene. CDR3 size: 12 residues. The CDR3, as DNA: TGTGCCCCCCTGGGGCAATGGCAGCCCCAGCATTTT. This encodes CAPLGQWQPQHF.

The rearrangement joins TRBV5-1 to TRBJ2-6, with 7 nucleotides matching TRBD1. This CDR3 region has 17 residues. Germline V gene sequence: CDR1 SGHRS, CDR2 YFSETQ. V was pared by 1 base and J by 0 bases, with 4 bases of the junction left unmatched. The CDR3 DNA sequence: TGCGCCAGCAGCTTGCGACAGGGAACCTCTGGGGCCAACGTCCTGACTTTC. It encodes CASSLRQGTSGANVLTF.

J is TRBJ2-4 and V is TRBV10-2; D is possibly TRBD1 (5 bases). The CDR3 spans 16 residues. V lost 7 bases to trimming and J lost 0 bases, with 16 bases between them. CDR1 and CDR2 from the germline V gene are WSHSY and SAAADI. DNA for the CDR3: TGCGCCAGCATAGGTAACAGGACCCTAGCCAAAAACATTCAGTACTTC. This codes for CASIGNRTLAKNIQYF.

The chain combines TRBV18 with TRBJ1-4; TRBD1 matches 7 bases. The CDR3 runs to 15 residues. J gave up 7 bases and V 3 bases, and 8 bases lay outside the gene matches. CDR1 and CDR2 from the germline V gene are KGHSH and LQKENI. CDR3 nucleotides: TGTGCCAGCTCACCCCAGACAGGGACACCTGAAAAACTGTTTTTT. Its protein product is CASSPQTGTPEKLFF.

The chain links TRBV2 to TRBJ2-5; 8 bases line up with TRBD2. After removal of 8 bases from V and 4 bases from J, the junction contained 9 bases not matched to a gene. CDR1 is SNHLY, CDR2 FYNNEI, per germline. The CDR3 consists of 14 residues. This chain's CDR3 is CASGATSEGETQYF. The DNA for the CDR3 is TGTGCCAGCGGTGCGACTAGCGAGGGAGAGACCCAGTACTTC. Variable domain in full (rest from reference TRBV2 and TRBJ2-5): EPEVTQTPSHQVTQMGQEVILRCVPISNHLYFYWYRQILGQKVEFLVSFYNNEISEKSEIFDDQFSVERPDGSNFTLKIRSTKLEDSAMYFCASGATSEGETQYFGPGTRLLVL.

The genes are TRBV29-1 and TRBJ2-7, with D possibly matching TRBD1 (6 bases). V lost 6 bases to trimming and J lost 1 base, with 13 bases between them. The CDR3 contains 13 residues. CDR1 and CDR2 (germline): SQVTM, ANQGSEA. The CDR3 loop is CSVALTGSYEQYF. CDR3 DNA sequence: TGCAGCGTCGCACTGACAGGATCCTACGAGCAGTACTTC.

CDR3 loop: CASSTGTGGADTQYF. In DNA, the CDR3 is TGTGCCAGTAGTACCGGGACAGGGGGCGCAGATACGCAGTATTTT. The chain links TRBV19 to TRBJ2-3; 12 positions agree with TRBD1. CDR1 is LNHDA, CDR2 SQIVND, per germline (reference sequence). Losses at the gene ends were 4 bases for V and 4 bases for J; bases not matched to a gene: 3. The length of the CDR3 is 15 residues.

The J gene is TRBJ2-5, the V gene TRBV19; 7 bases fit TRBD2. This CDR3 spans 16 amino acids. In germline, CDR1 is LNHDA, CDR2 SQIVND (reference sequence). Trimming at V came to 5 bases and at J to 10 bases, leaving 19 bases not matched to a gene. The CDR3 coding sequence is TGTGCCAGTAGTCCTAGGGGAGGGACCTTCACGCTCGGCCAGTACTTC. Its protein is CASSPRGGTFTLGQYF. The full variable domain, with the rest looked up from reference TRBV19 and TRBJ2-5, is DGGITQSPKYLFRKEGQNVTLSCEQNLNHDAMYWYRQDPGQGLRLIYYSQIVNDFQKGDIAEGYSVSREKKESFPLTVTSAQKNPTAFYLCASSPRGGTFTLGQYFGPGTRLLVL.

The chain joins TRBV2 to TRBJ1-2; possible D gene TRBD1, 5 bases. V gave up 0 bases and J gave up 8 bases, with 13 bases separating them. CDR3 length equals 14 residues. Germline V gene lookup returns CDR1 SNHLY and CDR2 FYNNEI. The CDR3 region is CASSEALGVGGYTF. The CDR3 nucleotides are TGTGCCAGCAGTGAAGCGTTAGGGGTTGGAGGCTACACCTTC.

The V and J genes are TRBV4-3 and TRBJ1-2, with D possibly TRBD1 on 6 matching bases. Trimming removed 3 bases from V and 0 bases from J, with 14 bases in between. CDR1 is LGHNA and CDR2 is YSLEER in the germline V gene. This CDR3 comprises 16 residues. CDR3 residues: CASSQETGLANYGYTF. The CDR3 DNA follows: TGCGCCAGCAGCCAGGAGACAGGTCTAGCTAACTATGGCTACACCTTC.

The rearrangement joins TRBV5-1 to TRBJ1-1; 7 bases are a match to TRBD1. Germline CDR1 SGHRS, CDR2 YFSETQ. This CDR3 region has 19 residues. V lost 4 bases to trimming and J lost 3 bases; unmatched junction nucleotides: 21. CDR3 in DNA: TGCGCCAGCAGCACGGGCCAACAGGGGATTTTTGCGGTGGACACTGAAGCTTTCTTT. Residues: CASSTGQQGIFAVDTEAFF.

This chain joins TRBV7-2 and TRBJ1-4, with 7 bases that match TRBD1. The CDR3 covers 14 residues. V was pared by 6 bases and J by 6 bases, with 7 bases of the junction left unmatched. From germline, CDR1 is SGHTA and CDR2 FQGNSA. The CDR3 sequence: CASSKNRGDEKLFF. The CDR3, as DNA: TGTGCCAGCAGTAAAAACAGGGGCGATGAAAAACTGTTTTTT.

The V and J genes are TRBV5-1 and TRBJ2-1; D is perhaps TRBD2 (6 bases). The length of the CDR3 is 15 residues. Germline loops: CDR1 SGHRS, CDR2 YFSETQ. Trimming left V 4 bases short and J 7 bases short, with 18 bases between. The CDR3 is CASSPLGTRLNEQFF. Written as DNA, the CDR3 is TGCGCCAGCAGCCCCCTCGGGACTCGCCTGAATGAGCAGTTCTTC.

The chain couples TRBV7-2 to TRBJ1-3, with 11 bases that match TRBD1. Germline CDR1 is SGHTA and CDR2 is FQGNSA. The V segment lost 4 bases and the J segment 1 base; nucleotides outside the gene matches: 12. The CDR3 totals 19 residues. Written as DNA, the CDR3 is TGTGCCAGCAGCTACGGGACAGGGGGTATTAGAAGGTCTGGAAACACCATATATTTT. It is translated as CASSYGTGGIRRSGNTIYF. Drawing the rest from reference TRBV7-2 and TRBJ1-3, the complete variable domain is GAGVSQSPSNKVTEKGKDVELRCDPISGHTALYWYRQSLGQGLEFLIYFQGNSAPDKSGLPSDRFSAERTGGSVSTLTIQRTQQEDSAVYLCASSYGTGGIRRSGNTIYFGEGSWLTVV.

The genes are TRBV7-9 and TRBJ1-1, with unresolved D. Trimming removed 2 bases at V and 4 bases at J, with 8 bases between. Germline assignment: CDR1 SEHNR and CDR2 FQNEAQ (reference sequence). The CDR3 consists of 13 residues. The DNA of the CDR3 is TGTGCCAGCAGCTTAACGGAGGGCACTGAAGCTTTCTTT. Its translation: CASSLTEGTEAFF.